The rows below give T cell receptor beta chains drawn from one sample of a study of radiotherapy plus CTLA-4 blockade in lung cancer. The assay was immunoSEQ multiplex PCR, and TCRdb's table has in-frame clones only and misses some. Of 90,000 to 100,000 clones listed, approximately 75% are singletons. This specimen consisted of peripheral blood, obtained from a patient treated with radiotherapy plus ipilimumab. The receptor source for this set is a human donor with non-small cell lung cancer who had a partial response to radiotherapy plus ipilimumab. Some clones in this sample may be carry-over from other donors' samples. Each CDR3 is given with its conserved first and last residue. The D gene is left open where the match is weak. Not every row has a clone size; where given, it reads once, few, many or a size class.

CDR3aa: CASSRTSGGSNTGELFF; CDR3nt: TGTGCCAGCAGCCGGACTAGCGGGGGCTCGAACACCGGGGAGCTGTTTTTT; j_gene: TRBJ2-2; d_gene: TRBD2; v_gene: TRBV11-2; abundance: -
CDR3aa: CASSPGGAGETQYF; CDR3nt: TGTGCCAGCAGCCCCGGGGGGGCCGGTGAGACCCAGTACTTC; j_gene: TRBJ2-5; d_gene: TRBD2; v_gene: TRBV7-3; abundance: -
CDR3aa: CASSETGATEQFF; CDR3nt: TGTGCCAGCAGCGAAACAGGGGCAACTGAGCAGTTCTTC; j_gene: TRBJ2-1; d_gene: TRBD1; v_gene: TRBV7-2; abundance: -
CDR3aa: CASSFGGTQGIHTQYF; CDR3nt: TGTGCCAGCAGCTTTGGCGGGACGCAGGGTATCCATACGCAGTATTTT; j_gene: TRBJ2-3; d_gene: -; v_gene: TRBV28; abundance: few
CDR3aa: CASSLGKLAGLKETQYF; CDR3nt: TGTGCCAGCAGCTTAGGTAAACTAGCGGGCTTGAAAGAGACCCAGTACTTC; j_gene: TRBJ2-5; d_gene: TRBD2; v_gene: TRBV11-2; abundance: -
CDR3aa: CASSKAEEQTYNSPLHF; CDR3nt: TGTGCCAGCAGCAAAGCGGAGGAACAGACTTATAATTCACCCCTCCACTTT; j_gene: TRBJ1-6; d_gene: -; v_gene: TRBV21-1; abundance: -
CDR3aa: CASTLRRGSYEQYF; CDR3nt: TGTGCCAGCACCCTGAGGAGGGGATCCTACGAGCAGTACTTC; j_gene: TRBJ2-7; d_gene: -; v_gene: TRBV5-6; abundance: once
CDR3aa: CASSLPDVTGFDYGYTF; CDR3nt: TGTGCCAGCAGCCTACCAGACGTGACAGGGTTTGACTATGGCTACACCTTC; j_gene: TRBJ1-2; d_gene: TRBD1; v_gene: TRBV5-6; abundance: -
CDR3aa: CASSISRQGAYQPQHF; CDR3nt: TGTGCCAGTAGTATAAGCCGACAGGGGGCATATCAGCCCCAGCATTTT; j_gene: TRBJ1-5; d_gene: TRBD1; v_gene: TRBV19; abundance: -
CDR3aa: CASSLPRTGGWETQYF; CDR3nt: TGTGCCAGCAGCTTACCCAGGACAGGGGGCTGGGAGACCCAGTACTTC; j_gene: TRBJ2-5; d_gene: TRBD1; v_gene: TRBV5-4; abundance: -
CDR3aa: CASTDLGANVLTF; CDR3nt: TGTGCCAGCACTGACCTTGGGGCCAACGTCCTGACTTTC; j_gene: TRBJ2-6; d_gene: -; v_gene: TRBV2; abundance: -
CDR3aa: CASRQGASYEQYF; CDR3nt: TGTGCCAGCCGACAGGGGGCGTCCTACGAGCAGTACTTC; j_gene: TRBJ2-7; d_gene: TRBD1; v_gene: TRBV4-2; abundance: -
CDR3aa: CASSKAGLPDTEAFF; CDR3nt: TGTGCCAGCAGTAAAGCGGGGCTACCAGACACTGAAGCTTTCTTT; j_gene: TRBJ1-1; d_gene: -; v_gene: TRBV25-1; abundance: -
CDR3aa: CASTHGGNNEQFF; CDR3nt: TGTGCCAGCACCCACGGGGGAAACAATGAGCAGTTCTTC; j_gene: TRBJ2-1; d_gene: -; v_gene: TRBV27; abundance: -
CDR3aa: CASSLRGGSDGANVLTF; CDR3nt: TGCGCCAGCAGCTTGCGCGGGGGAAGCGATGGGGCCAACGTCCTGACTTTC; j_gene: TRBJ2-6; d_gene: TRBD2; v_gene: TRBV5-1; abundance: -
CDR3aa: CASQVGASTDTQYF; CDR3nt: TGCGCCAGCCAGGTGGGGGCGAGCACAGATACGCAGTATTTT; j_gene: TRBJ2-3; d_gene: -; v_gene: TRBV5-1; abundance: -
CDR3aa: CASSQGLAGGQETQYF; CDR3nt: TGTGCCAGCAGCCAAGGACTAGCGGGGGGCCAAGAGACCCAGTACTTC; j_gene: TRBJ2-5; d_gene: TRBD2; v_gene: TRBV7-9; abundance: -
CDR3aa: CASSAQGLGNQPQHF; CDR3nt: TGTGCCAGCAGTGCACAGGGGTTAGGCAATCAGCCCCAGCATTTT; j_gene: TRBJ1-5; d_gene: TRBD1; v_gene: TRBV6-1; abundance: -
CDR3aa: CASSLTRGAYNSPLHF; CDR3nt: TGTGCCAGCAGTTTAACCAGGGGCGCCTATAATTCACCCCTCCACTTT; j_gene: TRBJ1-6; d_gene: -; v_gene: TRBV28; abundance: -
CDR3aa: CASSFVNVNRVEKLFF; CDR3nt: TGTGCCAGCAGCTTCGTAAACGTCAACAGGGTTGAAAAACTGTTTTTT; j_gene: TRBJ1-4; d_gene: -; v_gene: TRBV7-9; abundance: few
CDR3aa: CASSNPAGVYGTDTQYF; CDR3nt: TGCGCCAGCAGCAACCCAGCGGGAGTGTATGGCACAGATACGCAGTATTTT; j_gene: TRBJ2-3; d_gene: TRBD2; v_gene: TRBV5-1; abundance: -
CDR3aa: CASSLVPAGQGTGGQPQHF; CDR3nt: TGCGCCAGCAGCTTGGTTCCGGCCGGACAGGGGACAGGGGGTCAGCCCCAGCATTTT; j_gene: TRBJ1-5; d_gene: TRBD1; v_gene: TRBV5-1; abundance: -
CDR3aa: CASSPGPGQGPSYEQYF; CDR3nt: TGCGCCAGCAGCCCGGGACCGGGACAGGGCCCCTCCTACGAGCAGTACTTC; j_gene: TRBJ2-7; d_gene: TRBD1; v_gene: TRBV5-1; abundance: -
CDR3aa: CASSTIQGGTEAFF; CDR3nt: TGTGCCAGTAGTACCATACAGGGTGGCACTGAAGCTTTCTTT; j_gene: TRBJ1-1; d_gene: -; v_gene: TRBV19; abundance: -
CDR3aa: CASSVALAGGPREQFF; CDR3nt: TGTGCCAGCAGCGTAGCTCTAGCGGGGGGGCCTCGTGAGCAGTTCTTC; j_gene: TRBJ2-1; d_gene: TRBD2; v_gene: TRBV9; abundance: -
CDR3aa: CSVGEWLTDTQYF; CDR3nt: TGCAGCGTTGGAGAATGGCTCACAGATACGCAGTATTTT; j_gene: TRBJ2-3; d_gene: -; v_gene: TRBV29-1; abundance: few
CDR3aa: CASSVVGEAGLEQYF; CDR3nt: TGTGCCAGCAGCGTAGTTGGAGAGGCGGGGCTCGAGCAGTACTTC; j_gene: TRBJ2-7; d_gene: -; v_gene: TRBV9; abundance: -
CDR3aa: CASSQQGAQAEAFF; CDR3nt: TGTGCCAGCAGCCAACAGGGGGCGCAAGCTGAAGCTTTCTTT; j_gene: TRBJ1-1; d_gene: TRBD1; v_gene: TRBV14; abundance: -
CDR3aa: CASSQTLAGGSSSSYNEQFF; CDR3nt: TGCGCCAGCAGCCAGACTCTAGCGGGGGGATCGTCCTCCTCCTACAATGAGCAGTTCTTC; j_gene: TRBJ2-1; d_gene: TRBD2; v_gene: TRBV4-3; abundance: -
CDR3aa: CATSRAGGREQPQHF; CDR3nt: TGTGCCACCAGTCGCGCAGGGGGCCGGGAACAGCCCCAGCATTTT; j_gene: TRBJ1-5; d_gene: TRBD1; v_gene: TRBV6-5; abundance: -
CDR3aa: CATSRDPQTTDTQYF; CDR3nt: TGTGCCACCAGCAGAGATCCACAGACCACAGATACGCAGTATTTT; j_gene: TRBJ2-3; d_gene: -; v_gene: TRBV15; abundance: -
CDR3aa: CASSKGGQGIRPQHF; CDR3nt: TGTGCCAGCAGTAAGGGAGGACAGGGGATTCGGCCCCAGCATTTT; j_gene: TRBJ1-5; d_gene: TRBD1; v_gene: TRBV6-5; abundance: -
CDR3aa: CASSQVFQDTYNSPLHF; CDR3nt: TGTGCCAGCAGCCAAGTCTTCCAGGACACGTATAATTCACCCCTCCACTTT; j_gene: TRBJ1-6; d_gene: -; v_gene: TRBV4-2; abundance: -
CDR3aa: CASSTRPGQGVAGELFF; CDR3nt: TGCGCCAGCAGCACAAGACCGGGACAGGGGGTTGCCGGGGAGCTGTTTTTT; j_gene: TRBJ2-2; d_gene: TRBD1; v_gene: TRBV5-1; abundance: -
CDR3aa: CASSLMSRTVHTEAFF; CDR3nt: TGTGCCAGCAGCCTAATGTCCCGGACAGTCCACACTGAAGCTTTCTTT; j_gene: TRBJ1-1; d_gene: -; v_gene: TRBV28; abundance: -
CDR3aa: CASSSTGQQETQYF; CDR3nt: TGCGCCAGCAGCTCGACAGGGCAACAAGAGACCCAGTACTTC; j_gene: TRBJ2-5; d_gene: TRBD1; v_gene: TRBV5-1; abundance: few
CDR3aa: CASSLTSFGTQETQYF; CDR3nt: TGTGCCAGCAGCCTGACTAGCTTTGGGACACAAGAGACCCAGTACTTC; j_gene: TRBJ2-5; d_gene: -; v_gene: TRBV11-3; abundance: once
CDR3aa: CATNRLAGVYEQFF; CDR3nt: TGTGCCACCAACCGACTAGCGGGAGTCTATGAGCAGTTCTTC; j_gene: TRBJ2-1; d_gene: TRBD2; v_gene: TRBV28; abundance: -
CDR3aa: CASSERLAEIYEQYF; CDR3nt: TGTGCCAGTAGTGAAAGACTAGCGGAAATTTACGAGCAGTACTTC; j_gene: TRBJ2-7; d_gene: TRBD2; v_gene: TRBV19; abundance: -
CDR3aa: CASSPIDRGQREETQYF; CDR3nt: TGTGCCAGTAGCCCAATCGACAGGGGGCAGCGCGAAGAGACCCAGTACTTC; j_gene: TRBJ2-5; d_gene: TRBD1; v_gene: TRBV19; abundance: few
CDR3aa: CASSQGGAGAVEQFF; CDR3nt: TGCGCCAGCAGCCAGGGAGGGGCGGGAGCAGTGGAGCAGTTCTTC; j_gene: TRBJ2-1; d_gene: TRBD2; v_gene: TRBV4-1; abundance: -